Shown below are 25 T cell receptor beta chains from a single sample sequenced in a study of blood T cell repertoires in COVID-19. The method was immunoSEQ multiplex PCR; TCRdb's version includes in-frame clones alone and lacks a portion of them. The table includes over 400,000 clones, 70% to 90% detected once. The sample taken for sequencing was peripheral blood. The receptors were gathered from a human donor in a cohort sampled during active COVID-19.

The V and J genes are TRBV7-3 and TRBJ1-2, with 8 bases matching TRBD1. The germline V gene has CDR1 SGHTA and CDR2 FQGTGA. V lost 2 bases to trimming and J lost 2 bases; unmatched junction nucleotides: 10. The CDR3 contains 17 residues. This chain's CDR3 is CASSLHAGGWGNYGYTF. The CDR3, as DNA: TGTGCCAGCAGCTTACACGCAGGGGGCTGGGGCAACTATGGCTACACCTTC.

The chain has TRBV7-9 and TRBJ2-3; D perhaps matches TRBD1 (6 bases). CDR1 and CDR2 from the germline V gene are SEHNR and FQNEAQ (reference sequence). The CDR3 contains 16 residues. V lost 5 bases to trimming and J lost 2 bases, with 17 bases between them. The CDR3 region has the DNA TGTGCCAGCAGCCCTGGGGTCGACAGGTACACAGATACGCAGTATTTT. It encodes CASSPGVDRYTDTQYF.

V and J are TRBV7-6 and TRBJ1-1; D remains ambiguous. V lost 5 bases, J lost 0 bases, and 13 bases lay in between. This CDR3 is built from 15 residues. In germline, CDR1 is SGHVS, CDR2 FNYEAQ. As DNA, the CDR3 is TGTGCCAGCAGCCGGGTTCCCCCGATGAACACTGAAGCTTTCTTT. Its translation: CASSRVPPMNTEAFF.

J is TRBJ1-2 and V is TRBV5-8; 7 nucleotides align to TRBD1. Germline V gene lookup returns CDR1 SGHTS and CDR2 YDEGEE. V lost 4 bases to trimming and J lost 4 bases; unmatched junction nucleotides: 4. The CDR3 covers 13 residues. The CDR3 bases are TGTGCCAGCAGCGCTGACAGGGCCTATGGCTACACCTTC. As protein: CASSADRAYGYTF.

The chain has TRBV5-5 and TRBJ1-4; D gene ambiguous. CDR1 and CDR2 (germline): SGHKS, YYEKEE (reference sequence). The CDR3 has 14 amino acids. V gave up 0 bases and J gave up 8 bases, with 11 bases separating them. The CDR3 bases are TGTGCCAGCAGCTTGGCGGGGTCCTGGGAAAAACTGTTTTTT. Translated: CASSLAGSWEKLFF.

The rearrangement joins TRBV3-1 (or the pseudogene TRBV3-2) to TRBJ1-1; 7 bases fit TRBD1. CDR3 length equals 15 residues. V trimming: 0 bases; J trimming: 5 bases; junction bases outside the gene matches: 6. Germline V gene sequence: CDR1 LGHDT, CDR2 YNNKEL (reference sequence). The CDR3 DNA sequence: TGTGCCAGCAGCCAAGATCAGGGGGTAGAGACTGAAGCTTTCTTT. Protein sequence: CASSQDQGVETEAFF.

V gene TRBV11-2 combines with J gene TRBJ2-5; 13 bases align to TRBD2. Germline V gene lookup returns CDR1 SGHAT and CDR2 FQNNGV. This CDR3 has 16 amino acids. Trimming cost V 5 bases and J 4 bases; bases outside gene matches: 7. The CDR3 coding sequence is TGTGCCAGCAGCCAAGGACTAGCGGGAGTAGGAGAGACCCAGTACTTC. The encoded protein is CASSQGLAGVGETQYF.

The CDR3 region is CASSLSTGRETQYF. Here the CDR3 DNA reads TGTGCCAGCAGTTTATCGACAGGGCGAGAGACCCAGTACTTC. The chain carries TRBV27 and TRBJ2-5, with 7 bases that match TRBD1. Per germline, CDR1 MNHEY and CDR2 SMNVEV (reference sequence). V was clipped by 0 bases and J by 4 bases; unmatched bases: 2. CDR3 length: 14 residues.

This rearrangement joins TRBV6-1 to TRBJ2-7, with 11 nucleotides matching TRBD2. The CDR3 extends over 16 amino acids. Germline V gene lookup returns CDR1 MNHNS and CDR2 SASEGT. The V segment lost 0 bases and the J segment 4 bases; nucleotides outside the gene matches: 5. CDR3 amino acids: CASSEAQLAGVYEQYF. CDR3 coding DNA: TGTGCCAGCAGTGAAGCGCAACTAGCGGGAGTTTACGAGCAGTACTTC.

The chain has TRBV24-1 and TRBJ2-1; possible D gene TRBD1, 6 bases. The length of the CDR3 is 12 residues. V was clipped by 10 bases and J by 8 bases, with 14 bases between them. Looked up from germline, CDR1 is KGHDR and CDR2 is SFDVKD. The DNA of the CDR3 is TGTGCCACGGCCAGGGGCGCTTATGAGCAGTTCTTC. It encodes CATARGAYEQFF.

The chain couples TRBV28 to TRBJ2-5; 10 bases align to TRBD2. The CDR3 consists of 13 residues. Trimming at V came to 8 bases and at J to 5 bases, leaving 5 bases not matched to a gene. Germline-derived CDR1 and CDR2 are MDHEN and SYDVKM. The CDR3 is CASGAGGRETQYF. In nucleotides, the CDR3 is TGTGCCAGCGGAGCGGGAGGGAGGGAGACCCAGTACTTC.

The CDR3 coding sequence is TGTGCCAGCAGTTTTAGCGGGAGGGGGACCTACGAGCAGTACTTC. Amino acid sequence: CASSFSGRGTYEQYF. The rearrangement uses TRBV6-5 and TRBJ2-7, with 11 positions matching TRBD2. The germline CDR1 and CDR2 sequences are MNHEY and SVGAGI. The CDR3 sequence is 15 residues long. V dropped 4 bases and J dropped 2; count of bases not matched to a gene: 4.

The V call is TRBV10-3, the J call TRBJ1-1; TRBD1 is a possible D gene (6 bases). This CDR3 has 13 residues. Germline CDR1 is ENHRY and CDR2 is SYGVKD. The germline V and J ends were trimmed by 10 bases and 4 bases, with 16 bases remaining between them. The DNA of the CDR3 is TGTGCCACCACAAGAAGGGGGGGCACTGAAGCTTTCTTT. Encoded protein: CATTRRGGTEAFF.

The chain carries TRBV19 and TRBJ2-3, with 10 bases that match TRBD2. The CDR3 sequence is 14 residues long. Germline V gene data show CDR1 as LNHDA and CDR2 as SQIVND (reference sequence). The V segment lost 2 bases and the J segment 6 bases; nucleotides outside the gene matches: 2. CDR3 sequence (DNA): TGTGCCAGTAGTATAAGCGGGAGGGCCGATACGCAGTATTTT. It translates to CASSISGRADTQYF.

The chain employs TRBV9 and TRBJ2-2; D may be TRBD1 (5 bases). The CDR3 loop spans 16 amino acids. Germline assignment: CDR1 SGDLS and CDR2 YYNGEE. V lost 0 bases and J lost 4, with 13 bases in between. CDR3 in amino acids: CASSVAGVQGTGELFF. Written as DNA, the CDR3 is TGTGCCAGCAGCGTAGCTGGGGTGCAGGGCACCGGGGAGCTGTTTTTT.

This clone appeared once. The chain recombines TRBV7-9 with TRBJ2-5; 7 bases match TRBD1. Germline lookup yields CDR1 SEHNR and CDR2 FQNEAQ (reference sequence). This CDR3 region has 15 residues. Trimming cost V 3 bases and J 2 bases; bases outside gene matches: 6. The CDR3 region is CASSFLTGIQETQYF. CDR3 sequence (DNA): TGTGCCAGCAGCTTCTTGACAGGGATTCAAGAGACCCAGTACTTC. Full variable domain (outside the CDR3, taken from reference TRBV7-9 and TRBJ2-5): DTGVSQNPRHKITKRGQNVTFRCDPISEHNRLYWYRQTLGQGPEFLTYFQNEAQLEKSRLLSDRFSAERPKGSFSTLEIQRTEQGDSAMYLCASSFLTGIQETQYFGPGTRLLVL.

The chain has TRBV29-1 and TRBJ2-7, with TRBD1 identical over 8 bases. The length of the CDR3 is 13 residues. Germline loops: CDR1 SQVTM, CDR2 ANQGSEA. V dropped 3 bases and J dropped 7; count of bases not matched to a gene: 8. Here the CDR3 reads CSVEVQGAGEQYF. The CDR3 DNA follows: TGCAGCGTTGAGGTCCAGGGGGCAGGGGAGCAGTACTTC.

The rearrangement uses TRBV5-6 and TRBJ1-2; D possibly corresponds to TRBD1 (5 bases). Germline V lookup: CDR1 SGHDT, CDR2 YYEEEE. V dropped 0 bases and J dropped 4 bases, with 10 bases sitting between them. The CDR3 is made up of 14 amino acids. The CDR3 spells CASSLAMGGYGYTF. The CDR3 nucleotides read TGTGCCAGCAGCTTGGCCATGGGGGGCTATGGCTACACCTTC.

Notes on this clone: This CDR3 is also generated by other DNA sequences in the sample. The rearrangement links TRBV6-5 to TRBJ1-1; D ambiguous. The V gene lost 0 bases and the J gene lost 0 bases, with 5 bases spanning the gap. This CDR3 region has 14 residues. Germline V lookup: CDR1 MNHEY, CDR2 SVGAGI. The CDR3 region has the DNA TGTGCCAGCAGTTACTCAAGCCTGAACACTGAAGCTTTCTTT. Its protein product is CASSYSSLNTEAFF.

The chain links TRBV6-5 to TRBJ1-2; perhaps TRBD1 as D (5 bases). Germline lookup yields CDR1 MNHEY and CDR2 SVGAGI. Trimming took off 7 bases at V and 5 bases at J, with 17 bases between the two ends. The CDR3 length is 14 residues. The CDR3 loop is CASTSGVDAYGYTF. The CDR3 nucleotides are TGTGCCAGCACCTCGGGGGTCGACGCTTATGGCTACACCTTC.

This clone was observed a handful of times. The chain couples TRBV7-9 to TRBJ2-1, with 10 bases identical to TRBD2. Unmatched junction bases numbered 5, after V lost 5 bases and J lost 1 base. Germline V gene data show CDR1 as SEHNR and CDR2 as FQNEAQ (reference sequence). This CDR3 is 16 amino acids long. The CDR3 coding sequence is TGTGCCAGCAGCCCCCTAGCGGGAGAGTCCTACAATGAGCAGTTCTTC. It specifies CASSPLAGESYNEQFF. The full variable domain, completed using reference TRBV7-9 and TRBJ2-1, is DTGVSQNPRHKITKRGQNVTFRCDPISEHNRLYWYRQTLGQGPEFLTYFQNEAQLEKSRLLSDRFSAERPKGSFSTLEIQRTEQGDSAMYLCASSPLAGESYNEQFFGPGTRLTVL.

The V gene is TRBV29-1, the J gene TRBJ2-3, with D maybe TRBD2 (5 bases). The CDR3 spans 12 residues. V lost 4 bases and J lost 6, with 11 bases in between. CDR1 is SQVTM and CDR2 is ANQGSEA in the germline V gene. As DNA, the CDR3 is TGCAGCGTTGCCGTCGGGATCGATACGCAGTATTTT. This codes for CSVAVGIDTQYF.

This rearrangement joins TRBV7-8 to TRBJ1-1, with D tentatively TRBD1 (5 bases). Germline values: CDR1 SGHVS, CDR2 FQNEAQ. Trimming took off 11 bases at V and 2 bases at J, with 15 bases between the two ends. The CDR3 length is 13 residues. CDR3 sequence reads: CAAADSENTEAFF. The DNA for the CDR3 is TGTGCCGCGGCAGACAGTGAAAACACTGAAGCTTTCTTT.

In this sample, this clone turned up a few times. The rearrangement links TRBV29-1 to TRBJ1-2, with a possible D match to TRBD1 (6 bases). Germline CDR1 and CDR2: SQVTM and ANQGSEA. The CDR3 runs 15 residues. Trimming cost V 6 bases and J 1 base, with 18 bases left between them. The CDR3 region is CSVDRTGLGNYGYTF. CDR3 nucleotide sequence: TGCAGCGTCGATCGAACAGGGTTGGGTAACTATGGCTACACCTTC.

CDR3 nucleotides: TGCGCCAGCAGCTTGGATCAGGGGCCGGATGGCTACACCTTC. Its protein product is CASSLDQGPDGYTF. The chain combines TRBV5-1 with TRBJ1-2; D perhaps matches TRBD1 (6 bases). Trimming left V 0 bases short and J 6 bases short, with 12 bases between. The CDR3 totals 14 residues. The germline V gene encodes CDR1 SGHRS and CDR2 YFSETQ.